Listed here are 30 T cell receptor beta chains from one sample, sequenced in a study of OX40 agonist ivuxolimab in advanced cancers. Some clones are missing from TCRdb's copy, which holds only in-frame ones; the method was immunoSEQ multiplex PCR. The data contain tens of thousands of clones, 70% to 90% of them singletons. This sample comprised CD4+ or CD8+ T cells sorted from blood, obtained in a trial of the OX40 agonist ivuxolimab. These receptors were taken from an adult with an advanced solid tumor such as melanoma, head and neck, liver or kidney cancer.

This CDR3 reads CASRARGGARDTQYF. The CDR3, as DNA: TGTGCCAGCAGGGCGAGGGGCGGGGCCCGCGATACGCAGTATTTT. The chain employs TRBV2 and TRBJ2-3; D perhaps matches TRBD2 (6 bases). V dropped 6 bases and J dropped 6 bases, with 19 bases sitting between them. In germline, CDR1 is SNHLY, CDR2 FYNNEI. This CDR3 has 15 residues.

This chain uses TRBV6-1 with TRBJ1-2; D is unresolved. Trimming stripped 0 bases from V and 7 bases from J, with 12 bases between. This CDR3 spans 14 amino acids. Germline V gene sequence: CDR1 MNHNS, CDR2 SASEGT. The CDR3 DNA reads as TGTGCCAGCAGTGAAGCGGTGAAATCGAGTGGCTACACCTTC. Translating it yields CASSEAVKSSGYTF.

The rearrangement joins TRBV5-1 to TRBJ2-2; D may be TRBD2 (6 bases). V lost 4 bases to trimming and J lost 3 bases, with 13 bases between them. The germline gives CDR1 SGHRS, CDR2 YFSETQ. This CDR3 is 15 amino acids long. The CDR3 reads CASSQSAGYTGELFF. In nucleotides, the CDR3 is TGCGCCAGCAGCCAGAGCGCGGGGTACACCGGGGAGCTGTTTTTT.

This clone was recorded a few times. The sample has other DNA sequences that encode this CDR3 too. The chain combines TRBV29-1 with TRBJ2-1; D possibly corresponds to TRBD2 (6 bases). The CDR3 consists of 15 residues. CDR1 and CDR2 from the germline V gene are SQVTM and ANQGSEA. With 4 bases removed from V and 5 bases from J, the gap between germline ends came to 18 bases. Written as DNA, the CDR3 is TGCAGCGTTGGGGGCTGGGGCGGGGCTAACAATGAGCAGTTCTTC. Amino acids: CSVGGWGGANNEQFF.

The genes are TRBV25-1 and TRBJ2-5; the match to TRBD2 covers 9 bases. Unmatched junction bases numbered 8, after V lost 7 bases and J lost 5 bases. CDR1 and CDR2 from the germline V gene are MGHDK and SYGVNS. CDR3 size: 14 residues. The CDR3 reads CASNPGLASETQYF. DNA for the CDR3: TGTGCCAGCAATCCGGGACTAGCATCGGAGACCCAGTACTTC. The complete variable domain, with remaining parts taken from reference TRBV25-1 and TRBJ2-5, reads EADIYQTPRYLVIGTGKKITLECSQTMGHDKMYWYQQDPGMELHLIHYSYGVNSTEKGDLSSESTVSRIRTEHFPLTLESARPSHTSQYLCASNPGLASETQYFGPGTRLLVL.

This clone was counted between two and nine times. This chain's CDR3 is CASSSRRDTQYF. The DNA for the CDR3 is TGTGCCAGCAGTAGCAGGCGAGATACGCAGTATTTT. The V call is TRBV7-6, the J call TRBJ2-3; D call uncertain. The CDR3 length is 12 residues. The germline V and J ends were trimmed by 6 bases and 5 bases, with 9 bases remaining between them. CDR1 and CDR2 (germline): SGHVS, FNYEAQ.

This clone was seen more than once but under ten times. This rearrangement joins TRBV13 to TRBJ2-5, with D unclear. Trimming took off 2 bases at V and 5 bases at J, with 12 bases between the two ends. Germline V gene data show CDR1 as PRHDT and CDR2 as FYEKMQ (reference sequence). The CDR3 covers 14 residues. In nucleotides, the CDR3 is TGTGCCAGCAGCTTAATGGGCCTAACTGAGACCCAGTACTTC. This encodes CASSLMGLTETQYF.

The chain employs TRBV4-2 and TRBJ1-2; D ambiguous. The germline V and J ends were trimmed by 0 bases and 2 bases, with 10 bases remaining between them. Germline assignment: CDR1 LGHNA and CDR2 YNFKEQ. CDR3 size: 15 residues. The CDR3: CASSQDQAENYGYTF. CDR3 bases: TGTGCCAGCAGCCAAGATCAGGCTGAGAACTATGGCTACACCTTC.

The rearrangement links TRBV12-2 to TRBJ2-7; the table's D call of TRBD1 was not tested on the DNA. TRBV12-2 is deemed a pseudogene. The CDR3 contains 16 residues. CDR3 amino acids: CASRTPTRDSFYEQYF. The CDR3 coding sequence is TGTGCAAGTCGGACACCCACCAGGGACAGCTTCTACGAGCAGTACTTC.

The chain combines TRBV7-9 with TRBJ1-6; D perhaps matches TRBD1 (5 bases). From germline, CDR1 is SEHNR and CDR2 FQNEAQ (reference sequence). Deletions cut 5 bases from V and 1 base from J, with 12 bases between. The CDR3 sequence is 16 residues long. CDR3 region: CASSPGWGSYNSPLHF. The DNA of the CDR3 is TGTGCCAGCAGCCCAGGGTGGGGATCCTATAATTCACCCCTCCACTTT.

The CDR3 region has the DNA TGTGCCAGCACCCCGGTCCTGCGCAACACTGAAGCTTTCTTT. Translating gives CASTPVLRNTEAFF. V usage is TRBV6-5 and J usage is TRBJ1-1; D call uncertain. The CDR3 is 14 residues long. Germline V gives CDR1 MNHEY, CDR2 SVGAGI. Trimming stripped 7 bases from V and 2 bases from J, with 14 bases between.

The rearrangement uses TRBV27 and TRBJ1-6; 7 nucleotides match TRBD1. This CDR3 has 17 residues. With 5 bases clipped from V and 4 bases from J, the junction kept 11 bases outside the gene matches. The germline V gene has CDR1 MNHEY and CDR2 SMNVEV (reference sequence). The CDR3 sequence is CASSPGEGQVYNSPLHF. The CDR3 DNA sequence: TGTGCCAGCAGTCCGGGAGAAGGACAGGTGTATAATTCACCCCTCCACTTT.

V usage is TRBV5-1 and J usage is TRBJ1-2; D uncertain. The CDR3 covers 15 residues. Trimming cost V 2 bases and J 0 bases, with 11 bases left between them. Germline V gene sequence: CDR1 SGHRS, CDR2 YFSETQ. The CDR3 coding sequence is TGCGCCAGCAGCTTATCATACCCCGCTAACTATGGCTACACCTTC. This sequence encodes CASSLSYPANYGYTF.

V usage is TRBV11-2 and J usage is TRBJ1-2; D ambiguous. The CDR3 covers 13 residues. The V and J ends lost 2 bases and 3 bases respectively, with 7 bases between them. Germline CDR1 and CDR2: SGHAT and FQNNGV. CDR3 in DNA: TGTGCCAGCAGCTTAACACGGGACTATGGCTACACCTTC. It is translated as CASSLTRDYGYTF.

The chain recombines TRBV9 with TRBJ2-7; 8 positions agree with TRBD2. J was trimmed by 4 bases and V by 0 bases; bases with no gene match: 6. From germline, CDR1 is SGDLS and CDR2 YYNGEE. The CDR3 loop spans 15 amino acids. The CDR3 here is CASSVGLASGYEQYF. The DNA of the CDR3 is TGTGCCAGCAGCGTAGGACTAGCGTCCGGATACGAGCAGTACTTC.

The CDR3 protein is CASSLLRGYGYTF. CDR3 DNA: TGTGCCAGCAGCTTACTCAGGGGCTATGGCTACACCTTC. The chain carries TRBV7-9 and TRBJ1-2; tentative D call: TRBD1 (6 bases). V gave up 2 bases and J gave up 4 bases, with 8 bases separating them. Germline lookup yields CDR1 SEHNR and CDR2 FQNEAQ (reference sequence). The CDR3 totals 13 residues.

This sequence joins TRBV2 and TRBJ2-4; D is undetermined. The CDR3 is made up of 15 amino acids. Germline V CDR1 and CDR2: SNHLY, FYNNEI. With 1 base removed from V and 1 base from J, the gap between germline ends came to 8 bases. CDR3 loop: CASSEGPAAKNIQYF. The CDR3 DNA is TGTGCCAGCAGTGAAGGGCCCGCGGCCAAAAACATTCAGTACTTC.

This rearrangement joins TRBV11-2 to TRBJ2-5, with 12 bases matching TRBD2. Germline V gives CDR1 SGHAT, CDR2 FQNNGV. J lost 5 bases, V lost 4 bases, and 2 bases had no gene match. This CDR3 contains 14 residues. CDR3 protein: CASSYTSGGETQYF. The CDR3 bases are TGTGCCAGCAGCTACACTAGCGGGGGGGAGACCCAGTACTTC.

V and J are TRBV7-9 and TRBJ1-1; 10 bases are a match to TRBD1. CDR1 SEHNR and CDR2 FQNEAQ come from the germline V gene (reference sequence). The CDR3 totals 12 residues. Trimming cost V 4 bases and J 8 bases; bases outside gene matches: 1. The CDR3 loop reads CASSSTGGEAFF. The CDR3 DNA reads TGTGCCAGCAGCTCGACAGGGGGCGAAGCTTTCTTT.

The chain is built from TRBV5-1 and TRBJ1-5; 7 bases are shared with TRBD1. The CDR3 runs 15 residues. With 0 bases clipped from V and 7 bases from J, the junction kept 7 bases outside the gene matches. Germline V gene lookup returns CDR1 SGHRS and CDR2 YFSETQ. The CDR3 protein is CASSLASGGGQPQHF. DNA for the CDR3: TGCGCCAGCAGCTTGGCCTCAGGGGGTGGCCAGCCCCAGCATTTT.

This clone was seen a single time. V and J are TRBV6-1 and TRBJ1-5; D remains ambiguous. Germline CDR1 MNHNS, CDR2 SASEGT. Trimming removed 7 bases from V and 5 bases from J, with 9 bases in between. CDR3 length equals 12 residues. CDR3 in DNA: TGTGCCAGCACCCTGAAAGATCAGCCCCAGCATTTT. Translating it yields CASTLKDQPQHF.

This clone was counted once. The CDR3 carries no conserved terminal phenylalanine or tryptophan, so it likely arises from a read error. The chain combines TRBV7-9 with TRBJ1-6, with a possible D match to TRBD1 (5 bases). V lost 6 bases and J lost 9, with 15 bases in between. Looked up from germline, CDR1 is SEHNR and CDR2 is FQNEAQ (reference sequence). This CDR3 contains 14 residues. The CDR3 nucleotides are TGTGCCAGCAGATCTCCTTTTGGGGGTTCACCCCTCCACCTT. Its protein product is CASRSPFGGSPLHL.

The chain joins TRBV27 to TRBJ2-7; D perhaps matches TRBD1 (5 bases). Per the germline V gene, CDR1 is MNHEY and CDR2 is SMNVEV (reference sequence). V was cut by 5 bases and J by 12 bases, with 17 bases left in between. CDR3 length equals 12 residues. This chain's CDR3 is CASSPALGLWYF. CDR3 nucleotides: TGTGCCAGCAGTCCGGCACTGGGGCTCTGGTACTTC.

As concerns this clone: A junction boundary mismatches the germline segment, possibly from a read error. The chain uses TRBV18 and TRBJ1-6; a possible D gene is TRBD1 (5 bases). This CDR3 has 16 amino acids. Germline CDR1 KGHSH, CDR2 LQKENI. CDR3 amino acids: CASSPRQGTWGSPLHF. Written as DNA, the CDR3 is TGTGCCAGCTCCCCACGCCAGGGTACGTGGGGTTCACCCCTCCACTTT.

The genes are TRBV18 and TRBJ2-1; perhaps D is TRBD1 or TRBD2 (6 bases each). The CDR3 runs to 14 residues. V lost 3 bases and J 7 bases, leaving 13 bases between the germline ends. CDR1 KGHSH and CDR2 LQKENI come from the germline V gene. CDR3 in DNA: TGTGCCAGCTCACCTGGGGGGCGGGCAAATGAGCAGTTCTTC. This gives the protein CASSPGGRANEQFF.

This chain links TRBV18 with TRBJ2-3; possible D gene TRBD2, 6 bases. The germline gives CDR1 KGHSH, CDR2 LQKENI. This CDR3 has 17 amino acids. Trimming shortened V by 2 bases and J by 2 bases, and 17 bases separated the two germline ends. The chain's CDR3 is CASSPVRGGGSTDTQYF. The CDR3 DNA reads as TGTGCCAGCTCACCAGTTCGTGGTGGGGGGTCCACAGATACGCAGTATTTT.

This clone was recorded only once. The chain links TRBV6-6 to TRBJ1-1; perhaps TRBD1 as D (6 bases). Germline V CDR1 and CDR2: MNHNY, SVGAGI (reference sequence). Trimming removed 2 bases from V and 6 bases from J, with 16 bases in between. The CDR3 has 15 amino acids. The CDR3 protein is CASSYALGGAAEAFF. The CDR3 DNA is TGTGCCAGCAGTTACGCTCTCGGGGGGGCCGCTGAAGCTTTCTTT.

The chain has TRBV21-1 and TRBJ2-1. TRBV21-1 is a pseudogene. The CDR3 runs 15 residues. CDR3 nucleotides: TGTGCCAGCAGCAAAACCCCCTTGGTGAACAATGAGCAGTTCTTC. Amino acid sequence: CASSKTPLVNNEQFF.

V gene TRBV5-6 combines with J gene TRBJ2-3; D might be TRBD1 (6 bases). Per the germline V gene, CDR1 is SGHDT and CDR2 is YYEEEE. The CDR3 has 15 residues. V lost 4 bases to trimming and J lost 6 bases, with 18 bases between them. The CDR3 region is CASSGDIDTTDTQYF. DNA of the CDR3: TGTGCCAGCAGCGGGGACATCGATACTACGGATACGCAGTATTTT.

The chain joins TRBV4-1 to TRBJ2-7, with 10 bases matching TRBD2. CDR3 length: 17 amino acids. The V gene end was trimmed by 1 base and the J gene end by 2 bases; junction bases not matched to a gene: 8. The germline CDR1 and CDR2 sequences are MGHRA and YSYEKL. The CDR3 DNA follows: TGCGCCAGCAGCCAAGCTCAACTAGCGGGGCCAACCTACGAGCAGTACTTC. Its translation is CASSQAQLAGPTYEQYF.